The present entry profiles one T cell receptor beta chain with its context. Its antigen remains unidentified. This sample is drawn from a study of cytomegalovirus exposure and HLA in healthy donors. Study results and limitations: Common viral pathogens were later found to be apparently linked to several of the most significant clusters.

V dropped 0 bases and J dropped 2 bases, with 15 bases sitting between them. The CDR3 contains 16 residues. Germline CDR1 reads SQVTM; CDR2 reads ANQGSEA. It was with 60 Vbeta and 13 Jbeta primers that the PCR ran. TCRdb's table, derived via immunoSEQ multiplex PCR, lists solely in-frame clones and lacks some. The sample has under 200,000 clones, around 63% seen once. When sampled, the donors appeared nominally healthy, though they likely had unrecorded immune exposures. The sequenced material came from PBMCs. This clonotype originated in a woman aged 18-35 years in good health and CMV-seropositive. J is TRBJ2-3 and V is TRBV29-1; D might be TRBD2 (5 bases). CDR3 DNA: TGCAGCGTTGAAGATGACCGACGGGAACCCACAGATACGCAGTATTTT. Protein: CSVEDDRREPTDTQYF.